Listed below are T cell receptor beta chains from one sample, sequenced in a study of blood T cell repertoires in COVID-19. Produced via immunoSEQ multiplex PCR; TCRdb's table is partial and in-frame only. The sample consists of roughly 40,000 clones, 85% to 90% of them appearing once. Sequencing was done on a sample of peripheral blood. The source is a man aged 70-80 years with acute or convalescent COVID-19. CDR3s include the opening cysteine and the closing phenylalanine or tryptophan. The order of the fields is clone size, J gene, D gene, V gene, CDR3 protein, CDR3 DNA. A D gene is named only where the DNA matches it firmly. Clone size appears in some rows only: once, few, many, or a class for an expanded clone.

>-|TRBJ1-6|-|TRBV19
CASRPLEYNSPLHF
TGTGCCAGTAGACCCCTGGAGTATAATTCACCCCTCCACTTT
>-|TRBJ2-5|TRBD2|TRBV6-5
CASSKRGWETQYF
TGTGCCAGCAGTAAGCGGGGGTGGGAGACCCAGTACTTC
>-|TRBJ1-5|TRBD1|TRBV28
CASTLGSRGPQPQHF
TGTGCCAGCACCCTCGGTAGCAGGGGGCCTCAGCCCCAGCATTTT
>-|TRBJ1-2|-|TRBV21-1
CASSKIAVVYGYTF
TGTGCCAGCAGCAAAATTGCCGTAGTCTATGGCTACACCTTC
>-|TRBJ2-7|TRBD1|TRBV2
CASRGQSSYEQYF
TGTGCCAGCAGGGGACAGTCCTCCTACGAGCAGTACTTC
>-|TRBJ1-1|TRBD1|TRBV7-2
CASSLRMGTGALNTEAFF
TGTGCCAGCAGCTTAAGGATGGGGACAGGTGCTTTAAACACTGAAGCTTTCTTT
>-|TRBJ2-4|-|TRBV5-6
CASSYPGLAKNIQYF
TGTGCCAGCAGCTACCCAGGGCTAGCCAAAAACATTCAGTACTTC
>-|TRBJ1-1|-|TRBV28
CASSPGNGAEAFF
TGTGCCAGCAGTCCCGGGAACGGGGCTGAAGCTTTCTTT
>-|TRBJ1-4|-|TRBV5-1
CASSLSTGNEKLFF
TGCGCCAGCAGCCTCTCGACAGGCAATGAAAAACTGTTTTTT
>-|TRBJ1-2|-|TRBV6-2/TRBV6-3
CASSNPTRVFNYGYTF
TGTGCCAGCAGTAACCCCACCCGGGTTTTTAACTATGGCTACACCTTC
>once|TRBJ1-2|-|TRBV20-1
CSARTGTGYTF
TGCAGTGCCCGTACAGGGACTGGCTACACCTTC
>-|TRBJ1-1|-|TRBV28
CASSPGTTTEAFF
TGTGCCAGCAGCCCCGGGACAACCACTGAAGCTTTCTTT
>few|TRBJ1-2|-|TRBV7-9
CASSEENIYSIQGSYGYTF
TGTGCCAGCAGCGAAGAAAACATATACAGTATCCAGGGGAGCTATGGCTACACCTTC
>-|TRBJ2-3|-|TRBV7-2
CASSSDYPDTQYF
TGTGCCAGCAGCTCGGACTACCCAGATACGCAGTATTTT
>-|TRBJ2-2|-|TRBV27
CASSSLYTGELFF
TGTGCCAGCAGTTCTCTATACACCGGGGAGCTGTTTTTT
>-|TRBJ1-1|-|TRBV5-6
CASSSRLKEAFF
TGTGCCAGCAGCTCGAGGCTCAAAGAAGCTTTCTTT
>few|TRBJ2-2|TRBD1|TRBV4-3
CASSQKQGGGELFF
TGCGCCAGCAGCCAAAAACAGGGGGGCGGGGAGCTGTTTTTT
>-|TRBJ2-2|TRBD2|TRBV7-9
CASSPPGLAGSNTGELFF
TGTGCCAGCAGCCCTCCGGGACTAGCGGGCTCGAACACCGGGGAGCTGTTTTTT
>few|TRBJ1-4|-|TRBV19
CASSTGGITNEKLFF
TGTGCCAGTAGTACTGGGGGGATAACTAATGAAAAACTGTTTTTT
>-|TRBJ2-5|-|TRBV5-1
CASSLSGRGPGETQYF
TGCGCCAGCAGCTTGTCGGGCAGGGGTCCCGGAGAGACCCAGTACTTC
>few|TRBJ1-6|TRBD1|TRBV4-1
CASSSRQGSSPLHF
TGCGCCAGCAGCTCGAGACAGGGGTCCTCACCCCTCCACTTT
>-|TRBJ2-5|-|TRBV6-5
CASSPDRQETQYF
TGTGCCAGCAGTCCAGACAGGCAAGAGACCCAGTACTTC
>once|TRBJ1-5|-|TRBV19
CASRLPGTSNQPQHF
TGTGCCAGTAGACTCCCGGGAACTAGCAATCAGCCCCAGCATTTT
>-|TRBJ1-1|-|TRBV29-1
CSAGAKNTEAFF
TGCAGCGCAGGGGCGAAGAACACTGAAGCTTTCTTT
>-|TRBJ2-2|TRBD1|TRBV5-4
CASSPQDRATGELFF
TGTGCCAGCAGCCCTCAGGACAGGGCGACCGGGGAGCTGTTTTTT
>-|TRBJ2-7|TRBD1|TRBV6-6
CASTLGGTGNEQYF
TGTGCCAGCACCTTAGGGGGCACGGGAAACGAGCAGTACTTC
>-|TRBJ2-7|-|TRBV19
CASSPASADSYEQYF
TGTGCCAGTAGTCCCGCTAGCGCTGACTCCTACGAGCAGTACTTC
>-|TRBJ1-5|-|TRBV27
CASSFGGIPNQPQHF
TGTGCCAGCAGTTTCGGGGGGATCCCCAATCAGCCCCAGCATTTT
>-|TRBJ2-7|-|TRBV18
CASSPPARFYEQYF
TGTGCCAGCTCACCACCTGCCAGATTCTACGAGCAGTACTTC
>-|TRBJ2-2|-|TRBV4-3
CASSPRARENTGELFF
TGCGCCAGCAGCCCCCGTGCGCGGGAGAACACCGGGGAGCTGTTTTTT
>-|TRBJ2-3|TRBD2|TRBV5-1
CASSLVAGGYTDTQYF
TGCGCCAGCAGCTTGGTGGCGGGAGGGTACACAGATACGCAGTATTTT
>-|TRBJ2-7|-|TRBV14
CASSSPDMATYEQYF
TGTGCCAGCAGCTCCCCCGACATGGCAACCTACGAGCAGTACTTC
>-|TRBJ1-4|-|TRBV6-5
CASSQRGEKLFF
TGTGCCAGCAGCCAACGGGGGGAAAAACTGTTTTTT
>-|TRBJ1-5|-|TRBV19
CASSRSVNSNQPQHF
TGTGCCAGTAGTCGGTCTGTCAATAGCAATCAGCCCCAGCATTTT
>-|TRBJ1-2|-|TRBV6-1
CASSEWAGYGYTF
TGTGCCAGCAGTGAATGGGCTGGATATGGCTACACCTTC
>-|TRBJ2-2|TRBD2|TRBV7-3
CASSSGLAGGTGELFF
TGTGCCAGCAGTTCGGGACTAGCGGGAGGCACCGGGGAGCTGTTTTTT
>-|TRBJ2-7|-|TRBV3-1/TRBV3-2
CASSSRVSYEQYF
TGTGCCAGCAGCTCTCGGGTGTCCTACGAGCAGTACTTC
>-|TRBJ2-7|TRBD2|TRBV7-9
CASSLAGGSYEQYF
TGTGCCAGCAGTCTAGCGGGAGGGAGTTACGAGCAGTACTTC
>-|TRBJ1-6|-|TRBV7-7
CASSLGPKGGSPLHF
TGTGCTAGCAGCTTAGGGCCTAAGGGAGGCTCACCCCTCCACTTT